A single sample is the source of the 23 T cell receptor beta chains below, sequenced in a study of T cell repertoires in cytomegalovirus infection. The antigens these receptors bind are not known. Using its own MiXCR run on the reads, TCRdb lists one record per CDR3 protein. The sample lists 60,000 to 85,000 distinct CDR3 sequences, under 25% occurring once. Sequenced input: PBMCs, sequenced either directly or after in vitro stimulation (not recorded which). The origin of the receptors is a human donor in good health (CMV status not recorded). Some clones in this sample may be carry-over from other donors' samples.

The genes are TRBV19 and TRBJ2-5; 8 nucleotides match TRBD1. The junction had 6 bases not matched to a gene; V was cut back by 4 bases and J by 2 bases. Germline CDR1 reads LNHDA; CDR2 reads SQIVND (reference sequence). This CDR3 contains 15 residues. The CDR3 DNA follows: TGTGCCAGTAGTACCCCGGGACAGGCACAAGAGACCCAGTACTTC. It codes for CASSTPGQAQETQYF.

The rearrangement joins TRBV28 to TRBJ2-4; TRBD2 aligns across 7 bases. Trimming cost V 2 bases and J 2 bases; bases outside gene matches: 3. The CDR3 spans 15 residues. In germline, CDR1 is MDHEN, CDR2 SYDVKM. The CDR3 region has the DNA TGTGCCAGCAGTTTAGCGGGAGCCACCAAAAACATTCAGTACTTC. Protein sequence: CASSLAGATKNIQYF. Based on the CDR3 plus reference TRBV28 and TRBJ2-4, the full variable domain is DVKVTQSSRYLVKRTGEKVFLECVQDMDHENMFWYRQDPGLGLRLIYFSYDVKMKEKGDIPEGYSVSREKKERFSLILESASTNQTSMYLCASSLAGATKNIQYFGAGTRLSVL.

This clonotype was seen many times. V and J are TRBV7-2 and TRBJ1-5, with D unclear. The germline V gene has CDR1 SGHTA and CDR2 FQGNSA. The CDR3 extends over 15 amino acids. Trimming took off 5 bases at V and 3 bases at J, with 14 bases between the two ends. This CDR3 is CASSVRRGFNQPQHF. The CDR3 DNA sequence: TGTGCCAGCAGCGTCCGGCGGGGTTTCAATCAGCCCCAGCATTTT.

This chain uses TRBV6-1 with TRBJ2-2, with 16 bases lining up with TRBD2. The V gene's germline CDR1 is MNHNS and CDR2 SASEGT. J lost 1 base, V lost 8 bases, and 7 bases had no gene match. The CDR3 is made up of 18 amino acids. CDR3 sequence reads: CASLRGLAGGLNTGELFF. Here the CDR3 DNA reads TGTGCCAGCCTACGGGGACTAGCGGGAGGGCTGAACACCGGGGAGCTGTTTTTT.

This clonotype was found a few times. This sequence joins TRBV30 and TRBJ1-1; D unresolved. This CDR3 comprises 15 residues. Germline loops: CDR1 GTSNPN, CDR2 SVGIG (reference sequence). Trimming cost V 3 bases and J 3 bases, with 17 bases left between them. This CDR3 is CAWSSHPRSDTEAFF. CDR3 DNA: TGTGCCTGGAGCTCCCACCCGAGGAGCGACACTGAAGCTTTCTTT.

The chain couples TRBV7-2 to TRBJ2-5; D gene unclear. The CDR3 runs to 13 residues. V gave up 4 bases and J gave up 5 bases, with 11 bases separating them. Germline CDR1 SGHTA, CDR2 FQGNSA. CDR3 amino acids: CASSSSGWETQYF. DNA of the CDR3: TGTGCCAGCAGCTCTAGTGGGTGGGAGACCCAGTACTTC.

This chain links TRBV6-2 or TRBV6-3 with TRBJ2-1, with a possible D match to TRBD1 (6 bases). From germline, CDR1 is MNHEY and CDR2 SVGEGT. The V gene lost 4 bases and the J gene lost 7 bases, with 14 bases spanning the gap. The CDR3 is 14 amino acids. The CDR3 region is CASSSRAQGNEQFF. The CDR3 bases are TGTGCCAGCAGTTCCCGGGCTCAGGGGAATGAGCAGTTCTTC.

This clonotype was observed many times. J is TRBJ2-3 and V is TRBV7-2; 16 bases line up with TRBD2. The CDR3 extends over 18 amino acids. V was clipped by 5 bases and J by 0 bases; unmatched bases: 5. Per the germline V gene, CDR1 is SGHTA and CDR2 is FQGNSA. CDR3 DNA: TGTGCCAGCAGCGGGACTAGCGGGAGGGCTTCTAGCACAGATACGCAGTATTTT. Translation: CASSGTSGRASSTDTQYF.

The sample holds a few counts of this clonotype. The V call is TRBV20-1, the J call TRBJ2-7; 9 positions agree with TRBD1. After removal of 6 bases from V and 7 bases from J, the junction contained 16 bases not matched to a gene. The germline V gene has CDR1 DFQATT and CDR2 SNEGSKA (reference sequence). The CDR3 extends over 15 amino acids. Here the CDR3 DNA reads TGCAGTGCAAGGGATTCCGGGACAGGGTCGGGAGAGCAGTACTTC. The encoded protein is CSARDSGTGSGEQYF.

V is TRBV24-1 and J is TRBJ1-1; the D gene is possibly TRBD1 (5 bases). V lost 5 bases and J 7 bases, leaving 16 bases between the germline ends. CDR3 length: 14 amino acids. Germline CDR1 and CDR2: KGHDR and SFDVKD. The CDR3 here is CATSAPGTGGEAFF. For the CDR3, the DNA is TGTGCCACCAGTGCCCCGGGGACGGGAGGTGAAGCTTTCTTT.

This clonotype has just a few counts. J is TRBJ2-7 and V is TRBV9; the D is unclear. The V gene lost 0 bases and the J gene lost 3 bases, with 13 bases spanning the gap. The CDR3 has 15 residues. CDR1 is SGDLS, CDR2 YYNGEE, per germline. CDR3: CASSVGGVSHYEQYF. CDR3 bases: TGTGCCAGCAGCGTAGGAGGAGTCTCCCACTACGAGCAGTACTTC.

This clonotype was seen at least ten times. CDR3 sequence: CASSLTRDSGYNEQFF. CDR3 nucleotide sequence: TGTGCCAGCAGCTTAACCCGGGACAGTGGCTACAATGAGCAGTTCTTC. The V gene is TRBV7-2, the J gene TRBJ2-1, with TRBD1 matching 7 bases. Germline lookup yields CDR1 SGHTA and CDR2 FQGNSA. The V segment lost 2 bases and the J segment 3 bases; nucleotides outside the gene matches: 7. This CDR3 is built from 16 residues.

The chain has TRBV12-3 or TRBV12-4 and TRBJ2-7; 7 bases line up with TRBD1. After removal of 7 bases from V and 7 bases from J, the junction contained 13 bases not matched to a gene. The CDR3 contains 14 residues. The CDR3 DNA follows: TGTGCCAGCACCCGGACAGGTGATTTGCAAGAGCAGTACTTC. It codes for CASTRTGDLQEQYF.

V gene TRBV7-2 combines with J gene TRBJ2-5; a weak D match, TRBD1 (6 bases). V shed 5 bases and J shed 2 bases, with 12 bases lying between them. From germline, CDR1 is SGHTA and CDR2 FQGNSA. The CDR3 has 14 residues. The CDR3 loop is CASSTQGYQETQYF. The CDR3 bases are TGTGCCAGCAGCACCCAGGGGTATCAAGAGACCCAGTACTTC.

This clonotype has a handful of counts. This chain uses TRBV29-1 with TRBJ2-3; TRBD2 agrees at 13 bases. V lost 7 bases and J lost 6; bases outside the gene matches: 16. Germline-derived CDR1 and CDR2 are SQVTM and ANQGSEA. This CDR3 is built from 17 residues. The CDR3 bases are TGCAGCGCTACCAAGAGGCGGACTAGCGGGAGTCTGGATACGCAGTATTTT. It is translated as CSATKRRTSGSLDTQYF.

This clonotype was observed many times. The chain couples TRBV7-9 to TRBJ2-1, with D unclear. V lost 2 bases and J lost 8, with 13 bases in between. Germline V gene sequence: CDR1 SEHNR, CDR2 FQNEAQ (reference sequence). The CDR3 sequence is 14 residues long. Here the CDR3 DNA reads TGTGCCAGCAGCTTACCGCTTTACCCGGATGAGCAGTTCTTC. Protein: CASSLPLYPDEQFF.

This clonotype occurred a few times. The rearrangement uses TRBV7-6 and TRBJ2-3; the D is unclear. V was trimmed by 5 bases and J by 5 bases, leaving 14 bases between them. Germline assignment: CDR1 SGHVS and CDR2 FNYEAQ. The CDR3 is made up of 14 amino acids. The CDR3 loop is CASSPVVGGDTQYF. CDR3 nucleotide sequence: TGTGCCAGCAGCCCGGTAGTGGGTGGAGATACGCAGTATTTT.

This clonotype was seen only a few times. The chain recombines TRBV29-1 with TRBJ2-3, with TRBD2 as a possible D gene (6 bases). With 5 bases removed from V and 2 bases from J, the gap between germline ends came to 8 bases. Germline assignment: CDR1 SQVTM and CDR2 ANQGSEA. The CDR3 runs to 12 residues. CDR3 in amino acids: CSVWRDTDTQYF. As DNA, the CDR3 is TGCAGCGTTTGGCGGGACACAGATACGCAGTATTTT.

In its sample, this clonotype was seen a few times. The CDR3 DNA sequence: TGTGCCAGCAGCTTAGGGAACAGGGTCTCACCCTACAATGAGCAGTTCTTC. Protein: CASSLGNRVSPYNEQFF. This chain joins TRBV7-6 and TRBJ2-1; D might be TRBD1 (6 bases). This CDR3 has 17 residues. The ends were cut back, 1 base at V and 2 bases at J, with 15 bases in the middle. Germline CDR1 and CDR2: SGHVS and FNYEAQ.

There are a few counts of this clonotype. The chain uses TRBV11-2 and TRBJ1-1; tentative D call: TRBD1 (5 bases). Trimming cost V 8 bases and J 7 bases, with 17 bases left between them. The CDR3 extends over 13 amino acids. CDR1 is SGHAT and CDR2 is FQNNGV in the germline V gene. The CDR3 is CASASLGVIEAFF. The CDR3 DNA is TGTGCCAGCGCCTCGCTAGGGGTAATTGAAGCTTTCTTT.

This rearrangement joins TRBV24-1 to TRBJ1-2; 7 bases are a match to TRBD1. Germline V CDR1 and CDR2: KGHDR, SFDVKD. The CDR3 has 15 residues. V was clipped by 4 bases and J by 7 bases; unmatched bases: 11. CDR3 coding DNA: TGTGCCACCAGTGACTTCCCGACAGGGCTCGGTGGCTACACCTTC. Its translation: CATSDFPTGLGGYTF.

The chain employs TRBV25-1 and TRBJ1-5; TRBD1 is a possible D gene (6 bases). The CDR3 has 16 residues. V lost 1 base and J 5 bases, leaving 15 bases between the germline ends. Per the germline V gene, CDR1 is MGHDK and CDR2 is SYGVNS. In DNA, the CDR3 is TGTGCCAGCAGTGAATCAGGGGCAAATGGTTATCAGCCCCAGCATTTT. Protein product: CASSESGANGYQPQHF. Variable domain in full (rest from reference TRBV25-1 and TRBJ1-5): EADIYQTPRYLVIGTGKKITLECSQTMGHDKMYWYQQDPGMELHLIHYSYGVNSTEKGDLSSESTVSRIRTEHFPLTLESARPSHTSQYLCASSESGANGYQPQHFGDGTRLSIL.

The chain employs TRBV19 and TRBJ2-3; D unclear. Trimming stripped 9 bases from V and 0 bases from J, with 13 bases between. Germline values: CDR1 LNHDA, CDR2 SQIVND (reference sequence). This CDR3 spans 14 amino acids. The CDR3 reads CASRPDPSTDTQYF. In DNA form, the CDR3 reads TGTGCCAGCCGACCGGATCCTAGCACAGATACGCAGTATTTT. Supplemented by reference TRBV19 and TRBJ2-3, the full variable domain reads DGGITQSPKYLFRKEGQNVTLSCEQNLNHDAMYWYRQDPGQGLRLIYYSQIVNDFQKGDIAEGYSVSREKKESFPLTVTSAQKNPTAFYLCASRPDPSTDTQYFGPGTRLTVL.